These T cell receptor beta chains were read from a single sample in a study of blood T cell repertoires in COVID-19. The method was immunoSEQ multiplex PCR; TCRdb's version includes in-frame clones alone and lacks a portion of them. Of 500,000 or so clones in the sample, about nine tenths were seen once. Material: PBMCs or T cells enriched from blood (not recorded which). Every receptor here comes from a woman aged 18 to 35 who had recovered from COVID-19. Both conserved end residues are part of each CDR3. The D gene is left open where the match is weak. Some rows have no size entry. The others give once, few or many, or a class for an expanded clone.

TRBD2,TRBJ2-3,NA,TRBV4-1,TGCGCCAGCAGCCGGGCCCATAGCGGGGGGCCGGATACGCAGTATTTT,CASSRAHSGGPDTQYF
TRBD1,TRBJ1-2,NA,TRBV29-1,TGCAGCGTGACAGGGTCCTCGTATTATGGCTACACCTTC,CSVTGSSYYGYTF
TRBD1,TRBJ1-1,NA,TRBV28,TGTGCCAGCAGACTCTCAGGGGGCAGGGCTGAAGCTTTCTTT,CASRLSGGRAEAFF
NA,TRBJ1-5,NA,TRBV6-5,TGTGCCAGCACCTCAGGGTTCGGGCAGCCCCAGCATTTT,CASTSGFGQPQHF
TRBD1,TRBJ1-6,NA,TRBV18,TGTGCCAGCTCACCCCGCTCGGGACAGAATAATTCACCCCTCCACTTT,CASSPRSGQNNSPLHF
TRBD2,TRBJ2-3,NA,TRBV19,TGTGCCAGTAGGAATAGCGGGGGGGTGAATACGCAGTATTTT,CASRNSGGVNTQYF
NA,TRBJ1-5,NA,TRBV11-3,TGTGCCAGCAGCTTAGTCGACTCGGCGGGTTGGCAGCCCCAGCATTTT,CASSLVDSAGWQPQHF
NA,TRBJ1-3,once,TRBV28,TGTGCCAGCAGTTGGGGGGGCTCTGGAAACACCATATATTTT,CASSWGGSGNTIYF
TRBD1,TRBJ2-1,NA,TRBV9,TGTGCCAGCAGCGTAGAACAACAGGGGGCGAGTGAGCAGTTCTTC,CASSVEQQGASEQFF
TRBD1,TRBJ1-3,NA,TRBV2,TGTGCCAGCAGTCTTACAGGGGTAGGAAACACCATATATTTT,CASSLTGVGNTIYF
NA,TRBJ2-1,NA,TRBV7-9,TGTGCCAGCAGCGATTACAGGGTGAGCTCCTACAATGAGCAGTTCTTC,CASSDYRVSSYNEQFF
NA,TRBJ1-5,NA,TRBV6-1,TGTGCCAGCAGTGAAGGCGGGGGGGGAGAGGGTCAGCCCCAGCATTTT,CASSEGGGGEGQPQHF
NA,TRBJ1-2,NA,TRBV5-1,TGCGCCAGCAGCTTGTGGCAGGGTGGCTACACCTTC,CASSLWQGGYTF
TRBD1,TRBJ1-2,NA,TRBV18,TGTGCCAGCTCACCCGGGACAGCGCAAAACTATGGCTACACCTTC,CASSPGTAQNYGYTF
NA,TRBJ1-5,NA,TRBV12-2,TGTGCAAGTCGCTTACCCTCAAGTGAACTTTACAGCAATCAGCCCCAGCATTTT,CASRLPSSELYSNQPQHF
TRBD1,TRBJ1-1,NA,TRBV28,TGTGCCAGCAGGGCCGACAGGGTCCAAAACACTGAAGCTTTCTTT,CASRADRVQNTEAFF
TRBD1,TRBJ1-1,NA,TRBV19,TGTGCCAGTCTGGGACAGGCCGAAACTGAAGCTTTCTTT,CASLGQAETEAFF
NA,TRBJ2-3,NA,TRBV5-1,TGCGCCAGCAGCTTGGAAGGGTCGGGAACAGATACGCAGTATTTT,CASSLEGSGTDTQYF
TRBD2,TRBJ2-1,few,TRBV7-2,TGTGCCAGCAGCTTAGCCCTAGCGGGGGGGTCGAATGAGCAGTTCTTC,CASSLALAGGSNEQFF
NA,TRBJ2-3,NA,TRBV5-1,TGCGCCAGCAGCAACTTGGGGGCAGGTACAGATACGCAGTATTTT,CASSNLGAGTDTQYF
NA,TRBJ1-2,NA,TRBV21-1,TGTGCCAGCAGCAAAACCGGAGGGCCCCCCGGACTATATGGCTACACCTTC,CASSKTGGPPGLYGYTF
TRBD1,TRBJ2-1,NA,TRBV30,TGTGCCTGGACAATGGCCGAGGTACAGGGGTACAATGAGCAGTTCTTC,CAWTMAEVQGYNEQFF
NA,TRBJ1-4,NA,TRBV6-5,TGTGCCAGCAGACTTATGAGCGAAAAACTGTTTTTT,CASRLMSEKLFF
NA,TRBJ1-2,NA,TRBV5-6,TGTGCCAGCAGCCCCGGGGGGGGGCTGTATGGCTACACCTTC,CASSPGGGLYGYTF
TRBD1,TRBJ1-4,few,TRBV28,TGTGCCAGCTACCGGACAGGGGGAGGCGAAAAACTGTTTTTT,CASYRTGGGEKLFF
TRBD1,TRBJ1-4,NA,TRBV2,TGTGCCAGCAGTCCCCGGGACAGCTCTAATGAAAAACTGTTTTTT,CASSPRDSSNEKLFF
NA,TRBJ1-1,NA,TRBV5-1,TGCGCCAGCAGGGGAGGGACATTTGAAGCTTTCTTT,CASRGGTFEAFF
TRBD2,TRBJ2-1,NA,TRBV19,TGTGCCAGTAGCCCCGTTACTAGCGGGGGGGCCAATGAGCAGTTCTTC,CASSPVTSGGANEQFF
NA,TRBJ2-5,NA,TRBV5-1,TGCGCCAGCAGCTTGGCGGGCGGGGGCCTGTTTGTGAAGACCCAGTACTTC,CASSLAGGGLFVKTQYF
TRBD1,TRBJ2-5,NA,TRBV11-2,TGTGCCAGCAGCCCTGCGGACAGGGTATCGGCGACCCAGTACTTC,CASSPADRVSATQYF
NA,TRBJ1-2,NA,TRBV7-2,TGTGCCAGCAGCTTCCGACCCCCGTCGGTCGGAGGAGAGGATGGCTACACCTTC,CASSFRPPSVGGEDGYTF
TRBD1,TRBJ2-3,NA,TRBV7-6,TGTGCCAGCAGCCCCAGAGAGGGGGCAACGGGTACGCAGTATTTT,CASSPREGATGTQYF
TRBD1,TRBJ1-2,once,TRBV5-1,TGCGCCAGCAGCTTGTTCCCCGGGACAGGTACCACTTACACCTTC,CASSLFPGTGTTYTF
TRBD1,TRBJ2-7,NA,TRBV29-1,TGCAGCGTGACAGGGGGCAAAGATTACGAGCAGTACTTC,CSVTGGKDYEQYF
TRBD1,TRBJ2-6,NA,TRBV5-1,TGCGCCAGCAGCCTGACAGGGAACGGGGCCAACGTCCTGACTTTC,CASSLTGNGANVLTF
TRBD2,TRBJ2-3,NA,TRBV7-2,TGTGCCAGCAGCTTATCGTCTGCGGGGGGAGGAACAGATACGCAGTATTTT,CASSLSSAGGGTDTQYF